The next 11 T cell receptor beta chains were all read from a single sample in a study of beta chain features in type 1 diabetes. TCRB transcripts that were expressed got sequenced, as all of the isolated RNA had been reverse transcribed. Measured with immunoSEQ multiplex PCR; TCRdb has only the in-frame clones, and not every one. The data hold 200,000 to 300,000 clones, with about a fifth observed a single time. Whole-study findings and limits: Shorter TCRB CDR3s, moderately but significantly so, were found in Type 1 diabetes patients in all four CD4+ subsets.

Antigens of these TCRs are unknown. The sequenced material came from naive CD4+ T cells from blood. These receptor sequences come from a woman in her 40s with type 1 diabetes.

The chain has TRBV19 and TRBJ2-1; 7 bases match TRBD2. V was clipped by 4 bases and J by 0 bases; unmatched bases: 6. CDR1 and CDR2 (germline): LNHDA, SQIVND (reference sequence). This CDR3 spans 16 amino acids. DNA of the CDR3: TGTGCCAGTAGTAGCTCTAGCGGCGCCTCCTACAATGAGCAGTTCTTC. As protein: CASSSSSGASYNEQFF.

This clone was seen a handful of times. CDR3 region: CASSQEGQGTGELFF. The DNA for the CDR3 is TGTGCCAGCAGCCAAGAGGGACAGGGGACCGGGGAGCTGTTTTTT. This rearrangement joins TRBV4-2 to TRBJ2-2; TRBD1 aligns across 10 bases. This CDR3 region has 15 residues. Germline V gives CDR1 LGHNA, CDR2 YNFKEQ. Germline trimming cut 0 bases from V and 5 bases from J; bases unmatched to any gene: 0.

The chain carries TRBV28 and TRBJ1-2, with D possibly being TRBD1 (6 bases). Trimming cost V 0 bases and J 8 bases, with 13 bases left between them. The CDR3 extends over 14 amino acids. Germline values: CDR1 MDHEN, CDR2 SYDVKM. CDR3 region: CASSLWQGMGGYTF. CDR3 DNA sequence: TGTGCCAGCAGTTTATGGCAGGGGATGGGCGGCTACACCTTC.

The rearrangement links TRBV9 to TRBJ2-1, with D perhaps TRBD1 (5 bases). Germline V gene sequence: CDR1 SGDLS, CDR2 YYNGEE. V was pared by 3 bases and J by 2 bases, with 24 bases between. The CDR3 runs to 19 residues. The CDR3 protein is CASSGSLDTHYLAYNEQFF. The DNA of the CDR3 is TGTGCCAGCAGCGGGTCCCTGGACACGCACTACCTTGCCTACAATGAGCAGTTCTTC.

The V gene is TRBV18, the J gene TRBJ2-3, with a possible D match to TRBD1 (6 bases). Germline V gene lookup returns CDR1 KGHSH and CDR2 LQKENI. With 3 bases removed from V and 7 bases from J, the gap between germline ends came to 8 bases. The CDR3 is 12 amino acids. The CDR3 DNA follows: TGTGCCAGCTCACCCCGGGACAATACGCAGTATTTT. Translation: CASSPRDNTQYF.

The rearrangement uses TRBV9 and TRBJ2-1; D remains ambiguous. CDR3 size: 15 residues. Germline assignment: CDR1 SGDLS and CDR2 YYNGEE. Trimming pared 3 bases from V and 0 bases from J, leaving 10 bases between. In DNA, the CDR3 is TGTGCCAGCAGCGATTACGGTGGCTCCTACAATGAGCAGTTCTTC. Translated, it gives CASSDYGGSYNEQFF.

This clone has just a few counts. V and J are TRBV29-1 and TRBJ1-1; D gene uncertain. The CDR3 is 13 residues long. V lost 3 bases, J lost 5 bases, and 13 bases lay in between. Germline lookup yields CDR1 SQVTM and CDR2 ANQGSEA. The CDR3 here is CSVDLGPGTEAFF. CDR3 nucleotide sequence: TGCAGCGTTGATCTGGGCCCGGGGACTGAAGCTTTCTTT.

The table lists this clone with a few counts. The J gene is TRBJ1-3, the V gene TRBV5-6; the D gene is possibly TRBD1 (6 bases). The CDR3 extends over 13 amino acids. V was cut by 4 bases and J by 6 bases, with 11 bases left in between. CDR1 and CDR2 (germline): SGHDT, YYEEEE. In nucleotides, the CDR3 is TGTGCCAGCAGCCAGGGACACGAAAACACCATATATTTT. Residues: CASSQGHENTIYF.

CDR3 coding DNA: TGTGCCATCAGCGCCGGGAGCCTTAAAAATGGCTACACCTTC. It codes for CAISAGSLKNGYTF. The chain employs TRBV10-3 and TRBJ1-2; D unresolved. CDR1 and CDR2 (germline): ENHRY, SYGVKD. This CDR3 has 14 residues. The ends were cut back, 6 bases at V and 6 bases at J, with 17 bases in the middle.

This clone was picked up a small number of times. The V call is TRBV25-1, the J call TRBJ1-2; TRBD1 matches at 7 bases. V gave up 6 bases and J gave up 4 bases; unmatched junction bases: 8. The length of the CDR3 is 14 residues. The V gene's germline CDR1 is MGHDK and CDR2 SYGVNS. This chain's CDR3 is CASSSSGGTYGYTF. The DNA of the CDR3 is TGTGCCAGCAGCTCGTCAGGGGGGACCTATGGCTACACCTTC.

V usage is TRBV29-1 and J usage is TRBJ2-5; TRBD2 is a possible D gene (5 bases). Deletions cut 3 bases from V and 4 bases from J, with 12 bases between. The germline V gene has CDR1 SQVTM and CDR2 ANQGSEA. This CDR3 region has 13 residues. CDR3 DNA: TGCAGCGTTGATCTCCGGCGGGCAGAGACCCAGTACTTC. Translation gives CSVDLRRAETQYF.